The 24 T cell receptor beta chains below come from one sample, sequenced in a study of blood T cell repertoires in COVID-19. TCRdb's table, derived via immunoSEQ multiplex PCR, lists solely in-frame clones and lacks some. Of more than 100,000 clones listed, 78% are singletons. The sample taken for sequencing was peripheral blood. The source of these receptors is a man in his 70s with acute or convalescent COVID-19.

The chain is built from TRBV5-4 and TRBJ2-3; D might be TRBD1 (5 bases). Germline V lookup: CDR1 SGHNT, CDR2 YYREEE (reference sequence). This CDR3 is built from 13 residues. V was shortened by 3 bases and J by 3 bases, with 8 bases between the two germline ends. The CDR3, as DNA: TGTGCCAGCAGCTCGCAGGGAACAGATACGCAGTATTTT. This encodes CASSSQGTDTQYF.

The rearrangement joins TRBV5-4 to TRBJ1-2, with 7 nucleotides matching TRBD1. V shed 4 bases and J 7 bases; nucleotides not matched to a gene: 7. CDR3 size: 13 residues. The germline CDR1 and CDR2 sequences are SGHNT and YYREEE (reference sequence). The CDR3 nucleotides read TGTGCCAGCAGCCGTACAGGGGCCCTTGGCTACACCTTC. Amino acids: CASSRTGALGYTF.

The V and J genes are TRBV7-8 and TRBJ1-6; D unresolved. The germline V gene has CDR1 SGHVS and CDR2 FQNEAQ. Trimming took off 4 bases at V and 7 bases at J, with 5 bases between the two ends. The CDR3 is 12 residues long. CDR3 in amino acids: CASSYLNSPLHF. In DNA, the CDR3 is TGTGCCAGCAGCTATCTAAATTCACCCCTCCACTTT.

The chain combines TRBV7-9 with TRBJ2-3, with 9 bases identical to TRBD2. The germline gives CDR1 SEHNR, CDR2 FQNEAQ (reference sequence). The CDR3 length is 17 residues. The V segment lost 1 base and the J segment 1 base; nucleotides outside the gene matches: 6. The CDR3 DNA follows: TGTGCCAGCAGCTTAGTCTCGGCTAGCGGGGGCACAGATACGCAGTATTTT. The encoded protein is CASSLVSASGGTDTQYF.

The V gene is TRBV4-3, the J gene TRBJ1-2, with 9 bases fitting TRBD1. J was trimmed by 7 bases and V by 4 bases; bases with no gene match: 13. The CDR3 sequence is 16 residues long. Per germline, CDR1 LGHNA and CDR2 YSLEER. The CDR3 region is CASSPTGTGYFSGYTF. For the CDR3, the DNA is TGCGCCAGCAGCCCGACCGGGACAGGGTACTTCAGTGGCTACACCTTC.

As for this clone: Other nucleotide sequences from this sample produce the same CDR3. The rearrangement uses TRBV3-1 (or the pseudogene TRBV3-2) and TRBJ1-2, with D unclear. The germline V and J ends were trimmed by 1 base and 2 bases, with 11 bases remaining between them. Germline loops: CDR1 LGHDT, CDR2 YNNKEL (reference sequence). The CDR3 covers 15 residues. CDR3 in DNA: TGTGCCAGCAGCCAAGGGCCCAGGCCGAACTATGGCTACACCTTC. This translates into CASSQGPRPNYGYTF.

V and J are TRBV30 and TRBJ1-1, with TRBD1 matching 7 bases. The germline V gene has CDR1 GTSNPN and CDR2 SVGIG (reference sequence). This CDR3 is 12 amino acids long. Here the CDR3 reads CARGDSGTEAFF. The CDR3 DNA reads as TGTGCAAGGGGGGACAGCGGGACTGAAGCTTTCTTT. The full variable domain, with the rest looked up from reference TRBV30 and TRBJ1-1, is SQTIHQWPATLVQPVGSPLSLECTVEGTSNPNLYWYRQAAGRGLQLLFYSVGIGQISSEVPQNLSASRPQDRQFILSSKKLLLSDSGFYLCARGDSGTEAFFGQGTRLTVV.

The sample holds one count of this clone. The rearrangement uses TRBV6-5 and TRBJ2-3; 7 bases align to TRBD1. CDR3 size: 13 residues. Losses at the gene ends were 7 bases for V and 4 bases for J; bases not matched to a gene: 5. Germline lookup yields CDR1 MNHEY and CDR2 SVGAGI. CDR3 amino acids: CASTRQGSDTQYF. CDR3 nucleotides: TGTGCCAGCACCCGACAGGGATCAGATACGCAGTATTTT.

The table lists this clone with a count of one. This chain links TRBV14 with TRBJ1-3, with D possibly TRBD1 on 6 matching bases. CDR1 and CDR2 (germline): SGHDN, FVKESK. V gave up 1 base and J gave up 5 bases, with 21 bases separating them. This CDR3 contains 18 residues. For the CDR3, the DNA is TGTGCCAGCAGCCAAGCAAAGGGGGAAAACCGAGTCCGAAACACCATATATTTT. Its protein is CASSQAKGENRVRNTIYF.

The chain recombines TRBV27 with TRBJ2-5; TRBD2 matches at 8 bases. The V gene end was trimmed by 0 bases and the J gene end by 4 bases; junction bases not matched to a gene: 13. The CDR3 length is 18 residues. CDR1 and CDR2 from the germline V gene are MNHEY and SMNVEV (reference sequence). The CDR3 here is CASSLSLGSGALGETQYF. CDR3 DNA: TGTGCCAGCAGTTTATCCCTGGGTAGCGGGGCCCTGGGAGAGACCCAGTACTTC.

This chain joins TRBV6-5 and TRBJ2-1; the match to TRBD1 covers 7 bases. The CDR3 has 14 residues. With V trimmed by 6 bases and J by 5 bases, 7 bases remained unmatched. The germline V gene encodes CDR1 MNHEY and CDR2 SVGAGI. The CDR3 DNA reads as TGTGCCAGCAGAACCATACAGGGGAACAATGAGCAGTTCTTC. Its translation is CASRTIQGNNEQFF.

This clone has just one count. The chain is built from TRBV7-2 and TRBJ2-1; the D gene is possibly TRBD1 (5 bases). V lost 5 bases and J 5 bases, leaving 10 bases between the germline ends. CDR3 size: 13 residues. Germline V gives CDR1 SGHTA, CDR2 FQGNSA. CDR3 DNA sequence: TGTGCCAGCAGCCCGTCCAGGGACAATGAGCAGTTCTTC. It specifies CASSPSRDNEQFF.

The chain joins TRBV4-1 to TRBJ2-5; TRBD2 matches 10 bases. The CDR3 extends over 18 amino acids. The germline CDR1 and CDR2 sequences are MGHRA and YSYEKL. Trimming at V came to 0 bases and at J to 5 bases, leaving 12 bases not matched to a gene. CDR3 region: CASSQDPLAGAPRETQYF. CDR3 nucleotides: TGCGCCAGCAGCCAAGATCCTCTAGCGGGGGCCCCCCGGGAGACCCAGTACTTC.

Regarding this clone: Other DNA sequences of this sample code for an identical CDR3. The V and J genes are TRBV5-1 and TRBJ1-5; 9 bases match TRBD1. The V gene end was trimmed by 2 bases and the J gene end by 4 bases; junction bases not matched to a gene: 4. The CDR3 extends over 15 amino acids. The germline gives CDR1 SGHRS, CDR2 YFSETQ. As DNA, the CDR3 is TGCGCCAGCAGCTTATCCGGGACAGGGAATCAGCCCCAGCATTTT. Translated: CASSLSGTGNQPQHF. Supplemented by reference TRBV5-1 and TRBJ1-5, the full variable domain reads KAGVTQTPRYLIKTRGQQVTLSCSPISGHRSVSWYQQTPGQGLQFLFEYFSETQRNKGNFPGRFSGRQFSNSRSEMNVSTLELGDSALYLCASSLSGTGNQPQHFGDGTRLSIL.

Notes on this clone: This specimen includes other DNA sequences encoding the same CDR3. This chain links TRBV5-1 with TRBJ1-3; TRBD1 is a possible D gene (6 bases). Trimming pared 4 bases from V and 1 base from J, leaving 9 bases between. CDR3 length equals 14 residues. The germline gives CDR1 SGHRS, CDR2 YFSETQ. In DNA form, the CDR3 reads TGCGCCAGCAGCCCTCAGGGGTCTGGAAACACCATATATTTT. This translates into CASSPQGSGNTIYF. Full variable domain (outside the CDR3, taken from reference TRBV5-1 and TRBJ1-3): KAGVTQTPRYLIKTRGQQVTLSCSPISGHRSVSWYQQTPGQGLQFLFEYFSETQRNKGNFPGRFSGRQFSNSRSEMNVSTLELGDSALYLCASSPQGSGNTIYFGEGSWLTVV.

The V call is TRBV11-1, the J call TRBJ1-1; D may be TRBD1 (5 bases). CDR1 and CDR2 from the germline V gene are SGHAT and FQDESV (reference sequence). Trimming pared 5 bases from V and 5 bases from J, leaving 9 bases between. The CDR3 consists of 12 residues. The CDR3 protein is CASSPGFTEAFF. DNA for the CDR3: TGTGCCAGCAGCCCAGGGTTTACTGAAGCTTTCTTT.

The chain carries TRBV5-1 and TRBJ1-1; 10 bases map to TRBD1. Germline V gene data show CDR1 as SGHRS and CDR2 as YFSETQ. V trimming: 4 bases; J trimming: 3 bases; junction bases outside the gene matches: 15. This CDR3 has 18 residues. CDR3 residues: CASSRTPDRGLRDTEAFF. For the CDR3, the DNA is TGCGCCAGCAGCCGTACCCCTGACAGGGGGCTTAGGGACACTGAAGCTTTCTTT.

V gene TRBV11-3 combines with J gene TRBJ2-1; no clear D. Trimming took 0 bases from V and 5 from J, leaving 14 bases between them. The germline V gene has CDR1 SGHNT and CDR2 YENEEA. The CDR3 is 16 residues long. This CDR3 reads CASSLDRIVANNEQFF. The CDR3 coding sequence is TGTGCCAGCAGCTTAGATCGCATAGTAGCAAACAATGAGCAGTTCTTC.

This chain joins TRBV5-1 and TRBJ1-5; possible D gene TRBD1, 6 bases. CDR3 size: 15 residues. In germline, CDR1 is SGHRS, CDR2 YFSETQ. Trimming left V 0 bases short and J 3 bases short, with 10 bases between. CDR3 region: CASSLEGHHNQPQHF. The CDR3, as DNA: TGCGCCAGCAGCTTGGAGGGACATCACAATCAGCCCCAGCATTTT.

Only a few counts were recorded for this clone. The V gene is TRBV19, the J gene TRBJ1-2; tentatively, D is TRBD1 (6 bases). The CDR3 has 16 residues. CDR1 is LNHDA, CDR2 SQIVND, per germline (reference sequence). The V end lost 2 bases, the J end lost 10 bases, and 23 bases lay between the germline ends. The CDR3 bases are TGTGCCAGTAGTATAACAGGGCCTACGGAAATAACGATCTACACCTTC. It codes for CASSITGPTEITIYTF.

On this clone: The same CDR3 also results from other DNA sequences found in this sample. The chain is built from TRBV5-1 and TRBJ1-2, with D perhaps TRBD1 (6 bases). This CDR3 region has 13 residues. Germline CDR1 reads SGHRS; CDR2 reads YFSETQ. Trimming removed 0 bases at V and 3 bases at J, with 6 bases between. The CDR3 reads CASSLAGDYGYTF. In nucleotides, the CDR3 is TGCGCCAGCAGCTTGGCAGGGGACTATGGCTACACCTTC.

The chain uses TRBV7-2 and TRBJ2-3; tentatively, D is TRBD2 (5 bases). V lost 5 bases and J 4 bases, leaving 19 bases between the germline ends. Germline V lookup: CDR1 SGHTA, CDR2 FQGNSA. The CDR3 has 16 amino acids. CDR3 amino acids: CASSRRTAGGADTQYF. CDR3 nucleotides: TGTGCCAGCAGCCGTAGGACTGCCGGAGGTGCAGATACGCAGTATTTT.

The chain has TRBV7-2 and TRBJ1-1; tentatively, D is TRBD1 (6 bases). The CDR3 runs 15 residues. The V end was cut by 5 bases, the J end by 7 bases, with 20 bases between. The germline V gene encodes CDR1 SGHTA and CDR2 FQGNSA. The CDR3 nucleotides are TGTGCCAGCAGCCCTCCCTTGGGGGGGGCGTTTGAAGCTTTCTTT. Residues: CASSPPLGGAFEAFF.

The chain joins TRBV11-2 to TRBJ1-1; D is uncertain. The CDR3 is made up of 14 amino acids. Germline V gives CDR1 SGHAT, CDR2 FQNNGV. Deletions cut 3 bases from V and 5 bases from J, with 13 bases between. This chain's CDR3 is CASSFSVRFTEAFF. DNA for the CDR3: TGTGCCAGCAGCTTCTCCGTGAGGTTTACTGAAGCTTTCTTT.